This T cell receptor beta chain was retrieved from a study of identical twins. Study observations and caveats: Among monozygotic twins, out-of-frame TCR alpha sharing exceeded what models predicted. Excess twin sharing in beta out-of-frame sequences was weaker. With abundant cord blood beta clonotypes, insertions were fewer; memory repertoires showed no such pattern.

Germline values: CDR1 SGHVS, CDR2 FQNEAQ. V was shortened by 5 bases and J by 4 bases, with 14 bases between the two germline ends. The CDR3 sequence is 14 residues long. Notes on this clonotype: The antigen is unknown.

TCRdb reprocessed the 5' RACE reads via MiXCR and lists one record per CDR3 protein. The sample holds about 700,000 distinct CDR3 sequences; roughly 6% are singletons and the top ten take roughly 1.8%. The sequence was obtained from a man aged 18 to 29 in good health. The chain uses TRBV7-8 and TRBJ1-2; D not resolved. The specimen sequenced was naive T cells sorted from blood. The CDR3 sequence: CASSPRTTIYGYTF. For the CDR3, the DNA is TGTGCCAGCAGCCCCCGGACCACAATCTATGGCTACACCTTC.